This paragraph reports one TCR beta chain. Selected positively for CCR7 and CD45RO-negative, naive CD8 cells excluded terminally differentiated effector memory CD45RA+ cells. Donors, without exception, were Caucasian adults residing in Nashville, Tennessee. This sample was included in a study of shared clonotypes between healthy human individuals. Trimming left V 11 bases short and J 4 bases short, with 12 bases between. Germline CDR1 and CDR2: SGHVS and FQNEAQ. The CDR3 contains 12 residues. Produced via immunoSEQ multiplex PCR; TCRdb's table is partial and in-frame only. The sample has about 2.1 million clones, about 93% seen once.

The J gene is TRBJ2-1, the V gene TRBV7-8; possibly TRBD2 for D (6 bases). The sequence was collected from a young man in good health. Some clones in this sample may be carry-over from other donors' samples. Sequencing used naive CD8+ T cells from PBMCs. CDR3 DNA sequence: TGTGCCGCCGGGGCGGGATACAATGAGCAGTTCTTC. As protein: CAAGAGYNEQFF.